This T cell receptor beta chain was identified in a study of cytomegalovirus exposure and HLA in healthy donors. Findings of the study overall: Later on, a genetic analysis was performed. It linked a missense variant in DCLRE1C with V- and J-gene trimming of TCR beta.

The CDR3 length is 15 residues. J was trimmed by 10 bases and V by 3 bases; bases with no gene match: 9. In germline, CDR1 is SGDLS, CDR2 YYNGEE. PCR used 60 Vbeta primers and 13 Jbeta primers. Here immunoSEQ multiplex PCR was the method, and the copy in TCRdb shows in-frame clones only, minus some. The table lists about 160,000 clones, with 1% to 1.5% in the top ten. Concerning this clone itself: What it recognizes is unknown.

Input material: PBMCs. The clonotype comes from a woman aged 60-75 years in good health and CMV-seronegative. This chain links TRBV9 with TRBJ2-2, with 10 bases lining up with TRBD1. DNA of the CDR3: TGTGCCAGCAGCGCCCGGGACAGGGGTTTGTTGGAGCTGTTTTTT. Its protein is CASSARDRGLLELFF.